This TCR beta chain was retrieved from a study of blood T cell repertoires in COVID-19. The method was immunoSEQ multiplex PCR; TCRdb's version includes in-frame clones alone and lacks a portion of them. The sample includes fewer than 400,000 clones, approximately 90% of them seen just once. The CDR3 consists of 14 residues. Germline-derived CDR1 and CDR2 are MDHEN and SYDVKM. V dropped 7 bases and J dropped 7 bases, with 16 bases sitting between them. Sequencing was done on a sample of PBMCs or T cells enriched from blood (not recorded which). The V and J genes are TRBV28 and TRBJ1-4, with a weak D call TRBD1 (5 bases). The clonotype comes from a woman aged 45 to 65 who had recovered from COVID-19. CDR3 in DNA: TGTGCCAGCAACGCCAGGGCCTTTTCTGAAAAACTGTTTTTT. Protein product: CASNARAFSEKLFF.